These 22 T cell receptor beta chains were all obtained from the same sample, sequenced in a study of T cells after yellow fever vaccination. TCRdb itself ran the 5' RACE reads through MiXCR, one entry per CDR3 protein. Of about 340,000 distinct CDR3 sequences listed, 3% to 4.5% are singletons. The sequences come from PBMCs, collected 5 days after the yellow fever booster vaccination. The origin of the receptors is a young man who received the YFV17D yellow fever vaccine.

About this clonotype itself: The junction does not match germline at one end; this may be a read error. J is TRBJ1-2 and V is TRBV7-2; possibly TRBD1 for D (6 bases). The CDR3 is 11 residues long. Germline values: CDR1 SGHTA, CDR2 FQGNSA. CDR3 amino acids: CASSQRAGQTF. The CDR3 bases are TGTGCCAGCAGCCAGCGGGCAGGACAGACTTTC.

Ten or more counts support this clonotype. The J gene is TRBJ2-3, the V gene TRBV4-1, with unresolved D. The germline CDR1 and CDR2 sequences are MGHRA and YSYEKL. The CDR3 length is 13 residues. V lost 4 bases and J 1 base, leaving 6 bases between the germline ends. CDR3 region: CASSPWGTDTQYF. The CDR3, as DNA: TGCGCCAGCAGCCCTTGGGGCACAGATACGCAGTATTTT.

The chain's CDR3 is CASSLDQLAVDEQFF. The CDR3 DNA sequence: TGCGCCAGCAGCTTGGATCAGCTGGCCGTTGATGAGCAGTTCTTC. This rearrangement joins TRBV5-1 to TRBJ2-1; D ambiguous. Germline CDR1 is SGHRS and CDR2 is YFSETQ. The CDR3 length is 15 residues. Trimming shortened V by 0 bases and J by 8 bases, and 15 bases separated the two germline ends. Full variable domain (outside the CDR3, taken from reference TRBV5-1 and TRBJ2-1): KAGVTQTPRYLIKTRGQQVTLSCSPISGHRSVSWYQQTPGQGLQFLFEYFSETQRNKGNFPGRFSGRQFSNSRSEMNVSTLELGDSALYLCASSLDQLAVDEQFFGPGTRLTVL.

There are a few counts of this clonotype. The J gene is TRBJ1-6, the V gene TRBV18; 11 bases are a match to TRBD1. CDR3 length equals 15 residues. V lost 3 bases and J lost 5; bases outside the gene matches: 0. Germline lookup yields CDR1 KGHSH and CDR2 LQKENI. CDR3 sequence reads: CASSPGQGDNSPLHF. CDR3 nucleotide sequence: TGTGCCAGCTCACCGGGACAGGGGGATAATTCACCCCTCCACTTT.

The sample holds many counts of this clonotype. V is TRBV29-1 and J is TRBJ1-1, with D tentatively TRBD1 (5 bases). This CDR3 comprises 13 residues. Looked up from germline, CDR1 is SQVTM and CDR2 is ANQGSEA. Trimming cost V 4 bases and J 4 bases, with 13 bases left between them. Written as DNA, the CDR3 is TGCAGCGTTGCCGAGGGGAGAGGCACTGAAGCTTTCTTT. Protein product: CSVAEGRGTEAFF.

V is TRBV20-1 and J is TRBJ1-2; D ambiguous. This CDR3 spans 12 amino acids. Germline values: CDR1 DFQATT, CDR2 SNEGSKA (reference sequence). V was pared by 0 bases and J by 6 bases, with 8 bases between. In DNA, the CDR3 is TGCAGTGCTAGAGATGTACGGGATGGCTACACCTTC. It yields the protein CSARDVRDGYTF.

This clonotype was seen more than once but under ten times. The rearrangement uses TRBV7-2 and TRBJ1-2; TRBD1 might be the D (5 bases). Between the trimmed V and J ends, which lost 7 bases and 0 bases, there was a span of 12 bases. The CDR3 length is 14 residues. Germline V gene sequence: CDR1 SGHTA, CDR2 FQGNSA. The CDR3 loop is CASTFGGANYGYTF. The CDR3 nucleotides are TGTGCCAGCACCTTTGGGGGGGCTAACTATGGCTACACCTTC.

This clonotype was observed many times. For the CDR3, the DNA is TGTGCCAGCAGCTTCGGCGGGGTGCCAGAGACCCAGTACTTC. This gives the protein CASSFGGVPETQYF. The rearrangement links TRBV7-3 to TRBJ2-5, with a weak D call TRBD2 (6 bases). This CDR3 region has 14 residues. Deletions cut 3 bases from V and 4 bases from J, with 12 bases between. Looked up from germline, CDR1 is SGHTA and CDR2 is FQGTGA. Full variable domain (outside the CDR3, taken from reference TRBV7-3 and TRBJ2-5): GAGVSQTPSNKVTEKGKYVELRCDPISGHTALYWYRQSLGQGPEFLIYFQGTGAADDSGLPNDRFFAVRPEGSVSTLKIQRTERGDSAVYLCASSFGGVPETQYFGPGTRLLVL.

This clonotype came up a few times. The genes are TRBV6-1 and TRBJ1-2; 7 bases align to TRBD1. In germline, CDR1 is MNHNS, CDR2 SASEGT. The trim removed 0 bases at V and 5 bases at J, leaving 6 bases unmatched. CDR3 length: 15 residues. The CDR3 here is CASSEADRRKYGYTF. The CDR3 DNA follows: TGTGCCAGCAGTGAAGCGGACAGGCGAAAGTATGGCTACACCTTC.

The chain employs TRBV24-1 and TRBJ2-1, with D perhaps matching TRBD1 (5 bases). In germline, CDR1 is KGHDR, CDR2 SFDVKD. Trimming removed 9 bases from V and 0 bases from J, with 14 bases in between. The CDR3 contains 15 residues. CDR3 loop: CATVPRQYSYNEQFF. CDR3 in DNA: TGTGCCACCGTACCACGACAGTACTCCTACAATGAGCAGTTCTTC.

At least ten counts were recorded for this clonotype. The V and J genes are TRBV5-1 and TRBJ1-1, with TRBD1 matching 8 bases. V trimming: 4 bases; J trimming: 0 bases; junction bases outside the gene matches: 8. Per germline, CDR1 SGHRS and CDR2 YFSETQ. CDR3 size: 16 residues. For the CDR3, the DNA is TGCGCCAGCAGCGACGGGACAGGTCTCATGAACACTGAAGCTTTCTTT. The encoded protein is CASSDGTGLMNTEAFF.

This clonotype was seen a few times. V gene TRBV5-1 combines with J gene TRBJ2-2, with TRBD1 as a possible D gene (6 bases). This CDR3 contains 14 residues. Per the germline V gene, CDR1 is SGHRS and CDR2 is YFSETQ. V dropped 7 bases and J dropped 2 bases, with 12 bases sitting between them. This chain's CDR3 is CASGRTANTGELFF. The CDR3 DNA reads TGCGCCAGCGGCAGGACAGCAAACACCGGGGAGCTGTTTTTT.

This clonotype was seen ten or more times. The V and J genes are TRBV7-8 and TRBJ2-1; perhaps TRBD2 as D (6 bases). Per germline, CDR1 SGHVS and CDR2 FQNEAQ. There are 13 residues in the CDR3. V gave up 5 bases and J gave up 4 bases, with 9 bases separating them. The CDR3 sequence is CASSIGRYNEQFF. The CDR3 bases are TGTGCCAGCAGCATTGGGAGGTACAATGAGCAGTTCTTC.

CDR3 nucleotides: TGTGCCAGCAGCGTAGATTGGGTTGAGGGCTACACCTTC. Its translation is CASSVDWVEGYTF. The chain employs TRBV9 and TRBJ1-2; D is ambiguous. The CDR3 runs to 13 residues. Deletions cut 0 bases from V and 8 bases from J, with 11 bases between. Germline V gene lookup returns CDR1 SGDLS and CDR2 YYNGEE.

This clonotype was picked up a small number of times. The chain carries TRBV7-2 and TRBJ1-1; D unresolved. Per germline, CDR1 SGHTA and CDR2 FQGNSA. Trimming removed 4 bases at V and 5 bases at J, with 11 bases between. The CDR3 consists of 13 residues. The CDR3 coding sequence is TGTGCCAGCAGCTCGAGCCCGCGGACTGAAGCTTTCTTT. This sequence encodes CASSSSPRTEAFF.

Ten or more counts support this clonotype. The chain combines TRBV10-3 with TRBJ2-4; D gene uncertain. Germline lookup yields CDR1 ENHRY and CDR2 SYGVKD. The CDR3 extends over 16 amino acids. Trimming pared 6 bases from V and 2 bases from J, leaving 17 bases between. For the CDR3, the DNA is TGTGCCATCAGCCCTGCTAGGGCTGGTTCCAAAAACATTCAGTACTTC. This translates into CAISPARAGSKNIQYF.

This clonotype occurred a few times. At one end the junction does not follow the germline gene, possibly because of a read error. The V gene is TRBV6-6, the J gene TRBJ1-2; 8 positions agree with TRBD1. This CDR3 is 12 amino acids long. Germline lookup yields CDR1 MNHNY and CDR2 SVGAGI (reference sequence). The CDR3 DNA reads TGTGCCAGCAGTGACTCAGGGGGCGGCTACACCTTC. It specifies CASSDSGGGYTF.

This clonotype was counted a few times. The chain has TRBV12-3 or TRBV12-4 and TRBJ1-2; 7 bases are a match to TRBD1. The trim removed 5 bases at V and 8 bases at J, leaving 8 bases unmatched. The CDR3 is 13 residues long. The chain's CDR3 is CASSPQGSWGYTF. CDR3 nucleotides: TGTGCCAGCAGTCCACAGGGGTCGTGGGGCTACACCTTC.

This clonotype was detected ten times or more. The rearrangement joins TRBV29-1 to TRBJ2-7; a weak D match, TRBD1 (5 bases). The V end lost 7 bases, the J end lost 5 bases, and 12 bases lay between the germline ends. Germline V gene sequence: CDR1 SQVTM, CDR2 ANQGSEA. There are 11 residues in the CDR3. The DNA for the CDR3 is TGCAGCGCCTCCAGGGTCGACGAGCAGTACTTC. Translation gives CSASRVDEQYF.

This sequence joins TRBV25-1 and TRBJ2-1; no firm D call. The CDR3 runs to 12 residues. Trimming took off 3 bases at V and 9 bases at J, with 9 bases between the two ends. In germline, CDR1 is MGHDK, CDR2 SYGVNS. CDR3 coding DNA: TGTGCCAGCAGTGAGGGCTGGGGTGAGCAGTTCTTC. It codes for CASSEGWGEQFF.

The chain has TRBV5-1 and TRBJ2-1; the match to TRBD2 covers 9 bases. CDR3 size: 16 residues. The ends lost 7 bases at V and 0 bases at J; junction bases unmatched: 8. Germline CDR1 is SGHRS and CDR2 is YFSETQ. The CDR3 DNA follows: TGCGCCAGCGTAGCGGGGGTCCTAAGCTCCTACAATGAGCAGTTCTTC. Protein: CASVAGVLSSYNEQFF.

V and J are TRBV7-2 and TRBJ1-5; D possibly corresponds to TRBD1 (5 bases). CDR3 size: 16 residues. V gave up 4 bases and J gave up 7 bases, with 20 bases separating them. Germline values: CDR1 SGHTA, CDR2 FQGNSA. The CDR3 is CASSWAEGQGEQPQHF. The CDR3 DNA reads as TGTGCCAGCAGCTGGGCGGAAGGGCAGGGAGAACAGCCCCAGCATTTT.